This note documents a single T cell receptor beta chain sequence. No antigen is known for it. The record originates from a study of beta chain features in type 1 diabetes. Study as a whole: Taken together, all samples contributed 107,917,701 examined sorted cells.

Sorting of CD4+ naive, central memory, regulatory and stem cell-like memory cells was performed via CD45RO/CCR7/CD25/CD127/CD95/CD27. Study-level results: Insertions were fewer and deletions more numerous at VDJ junctions in type 1 diabetes patients. All four CD4+ subsets from Type 1 diabetes patients carried moderately but significantly shorter TCRB CDR3s.

What was sequenced were expressed TCRB transcripts, since all of the isolated RNA had been reverse transcribed. Here immunoSEQ multiplex PCR was the method, and the copy in TCRdb shows in-frame clones only, minus some. This sample has some 150,000 clones, with about 13% found just once. V was trimmed by 7 bases and J by 2 bases, leaving 16 bases between them. CDR3 length equals 15 residues. Germline assignment: CDR1 MNHEY and CDR2 SVGAGI. The sample consisted of central memory CD4+ T cells from blood. This clonotype originated in a man younger than 30 with type 1 diabetes. The chain couples TRBV6-5 to TRBJ2-3; TRBD1 is a possible D gene (5 bases). CDR3 sequence reads: CASTNGQGYTDTQYF. In nucleotides, the CDR3 is TGTGCCAGCACGAACGGACAAGGCTACACAGATACGCAGTATTTT.